Shown below are 28 T cell receptor beta chains from a single sample sequenced in a study of blood T cell repertoires in COVID-19. The repertoire was sequenced with immunoSEQ multiplex PCR; TCRdb's copy has only in-frame clones and lacks some. The repertoire holds 230,000 or so clones, with roughly 85% as singletons. The specimen was PBMCs or T cells enriched from blood (not recorded which). These receptor sequences come from a woman in her forties with acute COVID-19.

V and J are TRBV25-1 and TRBJ1-3; 8 nucleotides line up with TRBD1. This CDR3 has 15 amino acids. In germline, CDR1 is MGHDK, CDR2 SYGVNS. The junction had 3 bases not matched to a gene; V was cut back by 3 bases and J by 2 bases. CDR3 region: CASSDTGGAGNTIYF. CDR3 DNA sequence: TGTGCCAGCAGTGATACAGGGGGGGCTGGAAACACCATATATTTT.

The chain combines TRBV5-4 with TRBJ1-2; 10 nucleotides line up with TRBD1. The CDR3 is 14 residues long. V dropped 9 bases and J dropped 0; count of bases not matched to a gene: 5. Germline CDR1 SGHNT, CDR2 YYREEE (reference sequence). This chain's CDR3 is CATRQGASNYGYTF. The CDR3 coding sequence is TGTGCCACCAGACAGGGGGCTTCTAACTATGGCTACACCTTC.

V usage is TRBV9 and J usage is TRBJ1-1; D is unclear. The CDR3 covers 15 residues. CDR1 is SGDLS and CDR2 is YYNGEE in the germline V gene. V gave up 1 base and J gave up 2 bases, with 12 bases separating them. The CDR3 DNA is TGTGCCAGCAGCGTAAGAGGGTCGGACAACACTGAAGCTTTCTTT. It is translated as CASSVRGSDNTEAFF. Full variable domain (outside the CDR3, taken from reference TRBV9 and TRBJ1-1): DSGVTQTPKHLITATGQRVTLRCSPRSGDLSVYWYQQSLDQGLQFLIQYYNGEERAKGNILERFSAQQFPDLHSELNLSSLELGDSALYFCASSVRGSDNTEAFFGQGTRLTVV.

This clone came up a few times. The sample has other DNA sequences that encode this CDR3 too. The chain has TRBV6-5 and TRBJ2-6; 7 nucleotides agree with TRBD1. The CDR3 extends over 15 amino acids. From germline, CDR1 is MNHEY and CDR2 SVGAGI. The V segment lost 5 bases and the J segment 1 base; nucleotides outside the gene matches: 2. DNA for the CDR3: TGTGCCAGCAGTCGGGACAGTTCTGGGGCCAACGTCCTGACTTTC. Protein sequence: CASSRDSSGANVLTF.

Only one count was recorded for this clone. The chain recombines TRBV5-6 with TRBJ1-2, with TRBD1 identical over 7 bases. Germline loops: CDR1 SGHDT, CDR2 YYEEEE. The V segment lost 1 base and the J segment 4 bases; nucleotides outside the gene matches: 4. This CDR3 comprises 14 residues. The CDR3 bases are TGTGCCAGCAGCTTGACAGGGGACCGCTATGGCTACACCTTC. Protein: CASSLTGDRYGYTF.

The chain recombines TRBV5-6 with TRBJ2-7; tentative D call: TRBD2 (7 bases). Looked up from germline, CDR1 is SGHDT and CDR2 is YYEEEE. The CDR3 is 17 amino acids. V was shortened by 4 bases and J by 2 bases, with 22 bases between the two germline ends. The CDR3 DNA reads as TGTGCCAGCAGCAATCATTCGCGGGGGCCGGCCCCCTACGAGCAGTACGTC. It specifies CASSNHSRGPAPYEQYV.

This clone was counted once. The chain carries TRBV3-1 (or the pseudogene TRBV3-2) and TRBJ1-6; 8 positions agree with TRBD1. In germline, CDR1 is LGHDT, CDR2 YNNKEL (reference sequence). The V and J ends lost 1 base and 9 bases, in that order; junction bases with no gene match: 2. The CDR3 sequence is 14 residues long. The CDR3 loop reads CASSQVTGGSPLHF. DNA for the CDR3: TGTGCCAGCAGCCAAGTTACAGGGGGTTCACCCCTCCACTTT.

The V call is TRBV11-2, the J call TRBJ2-1; 16 bases align to TRBD2. Germline V gene data show CDR1 as SGHAT and CDR2 as FQNNGV. The length of the CDR3 is 18 residues. The ends lost 4 bases at V and 9 bases at J; junction bases unmatched: 12. In nucleotides, the CDR3 is TGTGCCAGCAGCTCCCGAGCCGGGACTAGCGGGGGGGTCCCTGAGCAGTTCTTC. Translation gives CASSSRAGTSGGVPEQFF.

The chain has TRBV18 and TRBJ1-4; no clear D gene. Germline V gene sequence: CDR1 KGHSH, CDR2 LQKENI. Trimming removed 4 bases from V and 0 bases from J, with 9 bases in between. The CDR3 has 15 amino acids. The CDR3 region has the DNA TGTGCCAGCTCACAAACAAGTTCAACTAATGAAAAACTGTTTTTT. Protein product: CASSQTSSTNEKLFF.

The chain uses TRBV7-2 and TRBJ1-1, with 8 bases identical to TRBD1. Per the germline V gene, CDR1 is SGHTA and CDR2 is FQGNSA. V was clipped by 3 bases and J by 4 bases; unmatched bases: 4. The CDR3 spans 14 residues. CDR3 region: CASSFHTGGTEAFF. Here the CDR3 DNA reads TGTGCCAGCAGCTTTCACACAGGGGGCACTGAAGCTTTCTTT.

The chain has TRBV3-1 (or the pseudogene TRBV3-2) and TRBJ1-5; 8 bases agree with TRBD1. The CDR3 extends over 15 amino acids. The V gene end was trimmed by 2 bases and the J gene end by 4 bases; junction bases not matched to a gene: 4. Germline V gives CDR1 LGHDT, CDR2 YNNKEL (reference sequence). This CDR3 reads CASSQTTGVNQPQHF. As DNA, the CDR3 is TGTGCCAGCAGCCAAACGACAGGGGTTAATCAGCCCCAGCATTTT.

The rearrangement joins TRBV5-1 to TRBJ2-2; 14 bases fit TRBD2. Germline values: CDR1 SGHRS, CDR2 YFSETQ. The CDR3 length is 16 residues. V shed 5 bases and J 6 bases; nucleotides not matched to a gene: 6. The CDR3 here is CASRPGLAGGPGELFF. For the CDR3, the DNA is TGCGCCAGCAGACCAGGACTAGCGGGGGGACCCGGGGAGCTGTTTTTT.

The genes are TRBV6-2 or TRBV6-3 and TRBJ1-6; tentatively, D is TRBD1 (5 bases). This CDR3 has 15 amino acids. Between the trimmed V and J ends, which lost 6 bases and 6 bases, there was a span of 15 bases. CDR1 is MNHEY, CDR2 SVGEGT, per germline. The CDR3 is CASSHLGRVNSPLHF. The DNA for the CDR3 is TGTGCCAGCAGCCACTTGGGCAGGGTTAATTCACCCCTCCACTTT.

This clone turned up a few times. This rearrangement joins TRBV9 to TRBJ2-2, with a weak D call TRBD2 (5 bases). This CDR3 has 13 amino acids. Germline lookup yields CDR1 SGDLS and CDR2 YYNGEE. V lost 5 bases and J lost 7, with 12 bases in between. DNA of the CDR3: TGTGCCAGCAGTCTCGAGGGTGGCGGGGAGCTGTTTTTT. It is translated as CASSLEGGGELFF.

This chain connects TRBV7-9 to TRBJ2-1, with D possibly being TRBD1 (5 bases). The CDR3 has 15 residues. Deletions cut 7 bases from V and 10 bases from J, with 23 bases between. CDR1 is SEHNR, CDR2 FQNEAQ, per germline (reference sequence). CDR3 DNA: TGTGCCAGCATAACCACGGGCCAGGGCCTTAGGGAGCAGTTCTTC. This encodes CASITTGQGLREQFF.

The V gene is TRBV7-8, the J gene TRBJ2-1; 9 bases line up with TRBD1. CDR1 is SGHVS, CDR2 FQNEAQ, per germline. CDR3 length equals 15 residues. J lost 6 bases, V lost 5 bases, and 8 bases had no gene match. The DNA for the CDR3 is TGTGCCAGCAGCCTCCGGGACAGGGTCCGCAATGAGCAGTTCTTC. It is translated as CASSLRDRVRNEQFF.

This sequence joins TRBV11-3 and TRBJ2-7, with 9 bases matching TRBD1. J gave up 6 bases and V 5 bases, and 2 bases lay outside the gene matches. The CDR3 is 12 amino acids. Germline V gives CDR1 SGHNT, CDR2 YENEEA. The DNA of the CDR3 is TGTGCCAGCAGCGACAGGGGGGGCGAGCAGTACGTC. It specifies CASSDRGGEQYV.

This chain links TRBV3-1 (or the pseudogene TRBV3-2) with TRBJ2-6; TRBD1 might be the D (6 bases). The germline gives CDR1 LGHDT, CDR2 YNNKEL (reference sequence). The length of the CDR3 is 17 residues. Trimming left V 5 bases short and J 3 bases short, with 17 bases between. In DNA form, the CDR3 reads TGTGCCAGCAGCTCTCGATTACAGGGTCGTGGGGCCAACGTCCTGACTTTC. Encoded protein: CASSSRLQGRGANVLTF.

The chain employs TRBV9 and TRBJ1-2; 7 bases fit TRBD1. The CDR3 runs to 15 residues. The V gene's germline CDR1 is SGDLS and CDR2 YYNGEE. J gave up 0 bases and V 3 bases, and 5 bases lay outside the gene matches. The DNA of the CDR3 is TGTGCCAGCAGCGGGACAGGCATCACTAACTATGGCTACACCTTC. Protein product: CASSGTGITNYGYTF.

The genes are TRBV29-1 and TRBJ1-5; D is perhaps TRBD1 (6 bases). The CDR3 covers 14 residues. Trimming cost V 5 bases and J 2 bases, with 13 bases left between them. CDR1 is SQVTM, CDR2 ANQGSEA, per germline. The CDR3 DNA is TGCAGCGTTAAAACAGGGCTGGGCAATCAGCCCCAGCATTTT. This translates into CSVKTGLGNQPQHF.

V gene TRBV9 combines with J gene TRBJ1-1, with 7 bases matching TRBD1. CDR3 length equals 13 residues. Unmatched junction bases numbered 6, after V lost 2 bases and J lost 8 bases. Germline V gene lookup returns CDR1 SGDLS and CDR2 YYNGEE. CDR3 sequence reads: CASSVTGSLEAFF. In DNA, the CDR3 is TGTGCCAGCAGCGTGACAGGGTCCCTAGAAGCTTTCTTT.

The chain carries TRBV24-1 and TRBJ2-7; D might be TRBD1 (6 bases). The length of the CDR3 is 15 residues. V was clipped by 5 bases and J by 0 bases, with 13 bases between them. Germline lookup yields CDR1 KGHDR and CDR2 SFDVKD. For the CDR3, the DNA is TGTGCCACCAGTGGGAATGCAGGGGACTCCTACGAGCAGTACTTC. Translating it yields CATSGNAGDSYEQYF.

The chain couples TRBV24-1 to TRBJ1-5; D is undetermined. With 10 bases removed from V and 3 bases from J, the gap between germline ends came to 9 bases. Germline CDR1 and CDR2: KGHDR and SFDVKD. This CDR3 has 12 residues. As DNA, the CDR3 is TGTGCCACGGCAAGAAACAATCAGCCCCAGCATTTT. It yields the protein CATARNNQPQHF.

The gene calls are TRBV7-3 and TRBJ2-2; a possible D gene is TRBD2 (5 bases). The CDR3 consists of 15 residues. CDR1 is SGHTA, CDR2 FQGTGA, per germline. The germline V and J ends were trimmed by 1 base and 2 bases, with 8 bases remaining between them. Written as DNA, the CDR3 is TGTGCCAGCAGCTTAATGGCGGGTAACACCGGGGAGCTGTTTTTT. This codes for CASSLMAGNTGELFF.

This clone has only one observation. The V and J genes are TRBV28 and TRBJ1-5; D ambiguous. V lost 8 bases, J lost 0 bases, and 8 bases lay in between. The CDR3 contains 13 residues. Germline CDR1 and CDR2: MDHEN and SYDVKM. Here the CDR3 reads CASGGYSNQPQHF. CDR3 nucleotide sequence: TGTGCCAGCGGAGGATATAGCAATCAGCCCCAGCATTTT.

This chain links TRBV4-1 with TRBJ1-2; 9 nucleotides agree with TRBD1. This CDR3 is 15 amino acids long. Germline lookup yields CDR1 MGHRA and CDR2 YSYEKL. V shed 0 bases, J shed 8 bases, and the junction held 7 bases outside the gene matches. The CDR3 region is CASSQDGDRVNGYTF. The DNA of the CDR3 is TGCGCCAGCAGCCAAGACGGGGACAGGGTAAACGGCTACACCTTC.

The chain joins TRBV5-4 to TRBJ2-5, with D possibly matching TRBD1 (6 bases). Germline values: CDR1 SGHNT, CDR2 YYREEE (reference sequence). The V end was cut by 3 bases, the J end by 3 bases, with 12 bases between. The CDR3 contains 14 residues. The CDR3 bases are TGTGCCAGCAGCTCGGACAGACTAAAAGAGACCCAGTACTTC. Translated: CASSSDRLKETQYF. Full variable domain (remainder filled in from reference TRBV5-4 and TRBJ2-5): ETGVTQSPTHLIKTRGQQVTLRCSSQSGHNTVSWYQQALGQGPQFIFQYYREEENGRGNFPPRFSGLQFPNYSSELNVNALELDDSALYLCASSSDRLKETQYFGPGTRLLVL.

The genes are TRBV30 and TRBJ1-1; 8 nucleotides agree with TRBD1. V shed 6 bases and J 3 bases; nucleotides not matched to a gene: 6. This CDR3 has 13 amino acids. Germline V gene lookup returns CDR1 GTSNPN and CDR2 SVGIG (reference sequence). The CDR3 DNA is TGTGCCTGCACGGGGGACAGGTACACTGAAGCTTTCTTT. It is translated as CACTGDRYTEAFF.